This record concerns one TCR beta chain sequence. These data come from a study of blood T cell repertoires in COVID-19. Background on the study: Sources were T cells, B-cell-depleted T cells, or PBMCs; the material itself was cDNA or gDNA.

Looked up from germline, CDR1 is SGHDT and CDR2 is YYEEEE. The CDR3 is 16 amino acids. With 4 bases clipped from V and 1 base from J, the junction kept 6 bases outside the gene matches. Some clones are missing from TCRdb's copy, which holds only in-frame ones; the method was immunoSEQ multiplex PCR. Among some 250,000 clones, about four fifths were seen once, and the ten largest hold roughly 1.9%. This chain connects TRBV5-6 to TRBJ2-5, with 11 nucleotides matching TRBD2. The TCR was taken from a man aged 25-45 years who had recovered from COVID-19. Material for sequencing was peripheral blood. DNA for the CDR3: TGTGCCAGCAGCAAGGGACTAGCGGTCCTCCAAGAGACCCAGTACTTC. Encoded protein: CASSKGLAVLQETQYF.